This T cell receptor (beta chain) came from a study of PD-L1 blockade in urothelial cancer (dated by TCRdb to the late 2010s). Looking at the study overall: All patients started therapy in the mid-2010s and received atezolizumab 1,200 mg intravenously every 3 weeks. Durable clinical benefit meant progression-free survival longer than 6 months, and TCR features were also tested against progression-free and overall survival. An ECOG performance status of 0 or 1 was recorded for the patients, and 0 to 3 prior chemotherapy regimens had been received by the patients. Twenty-five of 29 patients were males with bladder-origin urothelial cancer, and 18 of 29 reported a prior smoking history. In the same patients who had TCR sequencing, pretreatment tumors also underwent whole exome sequencing and RNA sequencing. Pretreatment tumor samples, along with matched peripheral blood serially collected before and after atezolizumab treatment, were subjected to TCR sequencing. Blood samples gave median yields of approximately 130,000 T cells and more than 80,000 unique TCRs, along with a median clonality of 0.080. Around 29 patients had pretreatment blood TCR-seq, about 25 had at least one posttreatment blood collection, and about 25 had tumor TCR-seq. Roughly 9 patients reached durable clinical benefit, while some 19 patients did not. Somatic, immune and clinical correlates of response to PD-L1 blockade with atezolizumab in urothelial cancer were the focus of an exploratory multi-omic analysis. Blood samples were analyzed at 3 weeks after treatment start (second dose) and at 6 weeks after treatment start.

Overall study outcomes, separate from this receptor: Among patients with durable benefit, tumor-associated TCR clones showed greater expansion in peripheral blood 3 weeks after treatment started (n ≈ 22, p = 0.022). Because the sample size was small (n of about 29) and many of the analyses were exploratory, the results are meant to be hypothesis-generating. Improved progression-free and overall survival was associated with having pretreatment peripheral blood TCR clonality below the median.

Synthetic TCR analog templates were spiked into each PCR to estimate absolute template abundance from read counts. The immunoSEQ assay was used to amplify TCRbeta CDR3 regions from genomic DNA with bias-controlled V and J gene primers. Rearranged TCRbeta segments were sequenced at approximately 20X coverage. In the paper's pipeline: Clustering was used to correct sequencing errors, and CDR3s were annotated against IMGT so that V, D and J genes could be assigned. Out-of-frame and stop-codon sequences were excluded, and only productive TCRbeta rearrangements were used in downstream analyses. Clonality was calculated as one minus the Shannon entropy normalized by the log of the number of unique productive sequences. Clones differing between time points or between blood and tumor were identified by Fisher's exact test with Benjamini-Hochberg correction at adjusted p below 0.01. TCRdb provides this immuneACCESS table in a form limited to in-frame rearrangements. Some clones are lacking; in checked studies, under half of them reflect an unresolved V gene, and why the rest are absent is not known. The V and J calls and clone size were taken over from that table, and D and trimming were inferred from the DNA. The sample has 40,000 to 60,000 clones on record, about 86% of them singletons. The ten largest clones capture 3% to 4% of the sample.

The germline V gene provides CDR1 KGHSH and CDR2 LQKENI. Trimming removed 3 bases from V and 0 bases from J, leaving 11 bases between the germline ends. Including cysteine and phenylalanine, the CDR3 has 16 amino acids. Only the CDR3 part of the read is kept: 48 bases, read in frame from the first base. In the paper's terms, the time point label means: pretreatment peripheral blood. The cohort comprised fewer than 35 patients with locally advanced or metastatic urothelial carcinoma treated at Memorial Sloan Kettering on a trial protocol. Peripheral blood mononuclear cells were collected pretreatment and during treatment, at between 1 and 8 total time points per patient. The Qiagen DNeasy Blood extraction kit was used to purify genomic DNA from total PBMCs and from tumor samples. PBMCs were collected pretreatment and during treatment, and were isolated and stored as previously described. As to this clone: This receptor's antigen is unknown. Base quality data are lacking; no much larger clone is found one base away.

The material sequenced was PBMCs, taken around atezolizumab (anti-PD-L1) treatment. The V and J segments used are TRBV18 and TRBJ2-2; perhaps TRBD1 is the D gene, with 6 bases matching. The clonotype originates from a man between 65 and 85 years old with urothelial cancer. At the DNA level, the sequence is TGTGCCAGCTCACCGGGGGCCCCCACGAACACCGGGGAGCTGTTTTTT. Protein translation: CASSPGAPTNTGELFF.